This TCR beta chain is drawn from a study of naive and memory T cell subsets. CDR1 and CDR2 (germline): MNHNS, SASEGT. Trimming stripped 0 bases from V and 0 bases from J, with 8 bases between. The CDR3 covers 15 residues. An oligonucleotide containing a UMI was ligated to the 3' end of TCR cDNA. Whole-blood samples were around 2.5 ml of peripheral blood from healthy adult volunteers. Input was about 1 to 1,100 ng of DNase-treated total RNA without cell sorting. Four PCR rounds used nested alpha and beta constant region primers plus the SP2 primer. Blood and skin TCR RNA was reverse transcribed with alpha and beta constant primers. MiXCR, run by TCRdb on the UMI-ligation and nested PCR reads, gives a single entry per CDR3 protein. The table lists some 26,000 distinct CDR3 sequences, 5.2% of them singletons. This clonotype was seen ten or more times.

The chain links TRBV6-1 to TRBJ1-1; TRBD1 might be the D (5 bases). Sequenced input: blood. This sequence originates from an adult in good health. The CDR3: CASSEADSLNTEAFF. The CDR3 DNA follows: TGTGCCAGCAGTGAAGCAGACAGCTTGAACACTGAAGCTTTCTTT.